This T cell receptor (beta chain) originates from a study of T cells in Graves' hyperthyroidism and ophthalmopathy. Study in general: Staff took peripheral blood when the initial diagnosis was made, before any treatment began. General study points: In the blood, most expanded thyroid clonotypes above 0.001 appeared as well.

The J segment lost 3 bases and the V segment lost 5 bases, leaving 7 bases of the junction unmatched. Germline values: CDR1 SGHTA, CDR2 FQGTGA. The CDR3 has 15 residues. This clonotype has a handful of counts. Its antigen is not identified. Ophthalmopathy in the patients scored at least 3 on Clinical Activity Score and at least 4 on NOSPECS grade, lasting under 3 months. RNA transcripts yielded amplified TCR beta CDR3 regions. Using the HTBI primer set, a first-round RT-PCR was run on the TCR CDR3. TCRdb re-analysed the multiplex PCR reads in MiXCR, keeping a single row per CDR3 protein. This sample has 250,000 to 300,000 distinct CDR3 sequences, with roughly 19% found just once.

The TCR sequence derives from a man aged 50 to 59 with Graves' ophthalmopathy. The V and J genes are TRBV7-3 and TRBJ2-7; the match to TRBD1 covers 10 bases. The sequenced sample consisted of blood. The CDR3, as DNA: TGTGCCAGCAGCCCAGACAGGGGGCAAGGCTACGAGCAGTACTTC. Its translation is CASSPDRGQGYEQYF.